This T cell receptor (beta chain) was found in a study of blood T cell repertoires in COVID-19. Overall study: COVID-19 samples from acute and convalescent phases originated in the United States, Italy and Spain. T cells, B-cell-depleted T cells, or PBMCs provided the cDNA or gDNA that served as material.

Authors' data handling: Estimation of nucleated cell counts relied on the amplification of reference gene primers. Generated by immunoSEQ multiplex PCR, the TCRdb table keeps only in-frame clones and is missing some. That table furnishes V, J and clone size, whereas the DNA furnished D and trimming. The sample carries 70,000 to 95,000 clones, about 90% recorded once. V gave up 1 base and J gave up 7 bases, with 8 bases separating them. Germline CDR1 reads MNHNS; CDR2 reads SASEGT. The CDR3 length is 13 residues. Those enrolled in Seattle joined during active infection and were followed longitudinally afterward.

The clonotype comes from a man in his fifties with COVID-19, enrolled during active disease. The genes are TRBV6-1 and TRBJ1-5; D is uncertain. Sequencing was carried out using peripheral blood. CDR3 in amino acids: CASSEGGGQPQHF. The CDR3 DNA follows: TGTGCCAGCAGTGAAGGGGGAGGCCAGCCCCAGCATTTT.